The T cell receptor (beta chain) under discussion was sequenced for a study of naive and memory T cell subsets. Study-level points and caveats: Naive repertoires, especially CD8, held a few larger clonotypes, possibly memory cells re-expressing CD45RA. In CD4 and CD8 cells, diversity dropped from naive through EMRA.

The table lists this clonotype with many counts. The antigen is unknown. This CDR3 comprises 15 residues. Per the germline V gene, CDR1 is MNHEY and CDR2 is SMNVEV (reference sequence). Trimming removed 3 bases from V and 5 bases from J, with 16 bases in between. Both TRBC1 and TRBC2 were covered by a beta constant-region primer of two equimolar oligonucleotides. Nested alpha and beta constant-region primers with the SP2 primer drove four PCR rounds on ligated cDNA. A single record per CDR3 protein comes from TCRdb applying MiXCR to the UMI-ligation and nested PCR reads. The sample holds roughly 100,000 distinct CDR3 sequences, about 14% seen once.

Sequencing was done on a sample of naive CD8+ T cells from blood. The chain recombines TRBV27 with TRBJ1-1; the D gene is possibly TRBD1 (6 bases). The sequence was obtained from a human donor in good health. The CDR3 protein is CASSFRNREGTEAFF. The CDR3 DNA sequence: TGTGCCAGCAGTTTCCGAAACAGGGAGGGGACTGAAGCTTTCTTT.